The 8 T cell receptor beta chains below all came from one sample that was sequenced in a study of CD8 T cells in Susac syndrome. With random hexamers, about 0.5 to 1 ug RNA was reverse transcribed. TCRdb reanalysed the immunoSEQ multiplex PCR reads using MiXCR and keeps one entry per CDR3 protein. This table holds some 190,000 distinct CDR3 sequences, approximately 94% found once. The source material was CD4+ T cells from PBMCs. The receptors come from a human donor in good health.

V usage is TRBV7-2 and J usage is TRBJ2-5; D might be TRBD1 (5 bases). CDR3 length equals 15 residues. Germline V CDR1 and CDR2: SGHTA, FQGNSA. Trimming took off 5 bases at V and 5 bases at J, with 18 bases between the two ends. As DNA, the CDR3 is TGTGCCAGCAGCCTAATTGGTGGGGCGTTGGAGACCCAGTACTTC. Translated, it gives CASSLIGGALETQYF.

This clonotype turned up a few times. V and J are TRBV18 and TRBJ1-2; 12 positions agree with TRBD1. Germline V gene lookup returns CDR1 KGHSH and CDR2 LQKENI. The V and J ends lost 2 bases and 8 bases, in that order; junction bases with no gene match: 0. The CDR3 is 13 residues long. The CDR3, as DNA: TGTGCCAGCTCACCAGGGACAGGGGGCGGCTACACCTTC. Translating it yields CASSPGTGGGYTF. Full variable domain (outside the CDR3, taken from reference TRBV18 and TRBJ1-2): NAGVMQNPRHLVRRRGQEARLRCSPMKGHSHVYWYRQLPEEGLKFMVYLQKENIIDESGMPKERFSAEFPKEGPSILRIQQVVRGDSAAYFCASSPGTGGGYTFGSGTRLTVV.

The chain recombines TRBV28 with TRBJ2-7; 8 bases map to TRBD1. CDR1 is MDHEN and CDR2 is SYDVKM in the germline V gene. The V segment lost 6 bases and the J segment 0 bases; nucleotides outside the gene matches: 10. This CDR3 has 16 residues. The CDR3 nucleotides are TGTGCCAGCAGCTCCTCGGGACAGGTCCCCTCCTACGAGCAGTACTTC. Protein: CASSSSGQVPSYEQYF.

The J gene is TRBJ1-2, the V gene TRBV6-6, with D perhaps TRBD1 (6 bases). From germline, CDR1 is MNHNY and CDR2 SVGAGI (reference sequence). Trimming left V 6 bases short and J 3 bases short, with 11 bases between. The CDR3 has 13 amino acids. The CDR3 here is CASRRQVDYGYTF. The CDR3 DNA sequence: TGTGCCAGCAGGCGACAGGTTGACTATGGCTACACCTTC.

The rearrangement links TRBV5-4 to TRBJ2-7, with TRBD2 matching over 7 bases. Germline V gives CDR1 SGHNT, CDR2 YYREEE (reference sequence). The V and J ends lost 4 bases and 1 base, in that order; junction bases with no gene match: 11. The CDR3 contains 16 residues. CDR3 sequence (DNA): TGTGCCAGCAGCGCGACTAGCCAAACAGGATCCTACGAGCAGTACTTC. This gives the protein CASSATSQTGSYEQYF.

This clonotype was counted once. The chain uses TRBV7-2 and TRBJ2-1; D unclear. The length of the CDR3 is 13 residues. Trimming pared 1 base from V and 6 bases from J, leaving 7 bases between. Germline V CDR1 and CDR2: SGHTA, FQGNSA. This chain's CDR3 is CASSLVAANEQFF. CDR3 DNA sequence: TGTGCCAGCAGCTTAGTGGCAGCCAATGAGCAGTTCTTC. Looking up the rest from reference TRBV7-2 and TRBJ2-1 gives the full variable domain: GAGVSQSPSNKVTEKGKDVELRCDPISGHTALYWYRQSLGQGLEFLIYFQGNSAPDKSGLPSDRFSAERTGGSVSTLTIQRTQQEDSAVYLCASSLVAANEQFFGPGTRLTVL.

This sequence joins TRBV7-9 and TRBJ2-5; 12 positions agree with TRBD2. The CDR3 consists of 15 residues. Germline-derived CDR1 and CDR2 are SEHNR and FQNEAQ (reference sequence). V lost 6 bases, J lost 4 bases, and 6 bases stayed unmatched. CDR3 DNA: TGTGCCAGCAGTCAAGCGGGACTAGCGGGAGAGACCCAGTACTTC. Translated: CASSQAGLAGETQYF.

The chain couples TRBV6-6 to TRBJ2-3; possible D gene TRBD1, 7 bases. Trimming took 6 bases from V and 4 from J, leaving 14 bases between them. The CDR3 consists of 14 residues. CDR1 is MNHNY, CDR2 SVGAGI, per germline (reference sequence). CDR3 in amino acids: CASSRGGGADTQYF. CDR3 DNA: TGTGCCAGCAGCCGCGGAGGGGGCGCAGATACGCAGTATTTT.